Each of the 17 T cell receptor beta chains below was sequenced from the same sample in a study of spatial heterogeneity in lung cancer. TCRdb itself ran the 5' RACE reads through MiXCR, one entry per CDR3 protein. The profile shows 15,000 or so distinct CDR3 sequences, 14% of them singletons. Time point in this sample: sample taken at primary tumor resection. In each case, whole RNA from tumor, nontumor lung or frozen PBMC was sequenced unsorted. The source material was PBMCs, sampled at surgery. Receptors originate from a male donor with early-stage non-small cell lung cancer.

This clonotype came up a few times. V usage is TRBV12-3 or TRBV12-4 and J usage is TRBJ2-5; 7 positions agree with TRBD1. This CDR3 spans 15 amino acids. J gave up 4 bases and V 0 bases, and 5 bases lay outside the gene matches. The CDR3 nucleotides are TGTGCCAGCAGTTTAGCGGGACAGAGGGGAGAGACCCAGTACTTC. This translates into CASSLAGQRGETQYF.

This clonotype was counted a few times. This chain joins TRBV29-1 and TRBJ1-1; perhaps TRBD1 as D (6 bases). Germline V gene sequence: CDR1 SQVTM, CDR2 ANQGSEA. Between the trimmed V and J ends, which lost 6 bases and 4 bases, there was a span of 9 bases. The CDR3 has 11 amino acids. The CDR3 nucleotides read TGCAGCGTCAGGGGTTCCACTGAAGCTTTCTTT. Its protein is CSVRGSTEAFF. The full variable domain, in which reference TRBV29-1 and TRBJ1-1 provide the parts outside the CDR3, is SAVISQKPSRDICQRGTSLTIQCQVDSQVTMMFWYRQQPGQSLTLIATANQGSEATYESGFVIDKFPISRPNLTFSTLTVSNMSPEDSSIYLCSVRGSTEAFFGQGTRLTVV.

This clonotype was seen a handful of times. The chain is built from TRBV12-3 or TRBV12-4 and TRBJ2-7; TRBD2 aligns across 8 bases. The CDR3 spans 15 residues. Trimming cost V 2 bases and J 6 bases; bases outside gene matches: 9. This CDR3 is CASSLSGGTVREQYF. CDR3 nucleotide sequence: TGTGCCAGCAGTTTATCGGGAGGGACCGTGCGCGAGCAGTACTTC.

V gene TRBV6-6 combines with J gene TRBJ1-5; D uncertain. The germline CDR1 and CDR2 sequences are MNHNY and SVGAGI (reference sequence). The CDR3 is 12 amino acids. Trimming shortened V by 0 bases and J by 6 bases, and 3 bases separated the two germline ends. CDR3 nucleotide sequence: TGTGCCAGCAGTTACTCGGGTCAGCCCCAGCATTTT. Its translation: CASSYSGQPQHF.

This clonotype was seen a handful of times. The V gene is TRBV29-1, the J gene TRBJ2-7, with D maybe TRBD1 (5 bases). Trimming cost V 5 bases and J 2 bases, with 16 bases left between them. The CDR3 contains 14 residues. Germline V CDR1 and CDR2: SQVTM, ANQGSEA. Here the CDR3 reads CSVIPNRNPYEQYF. CDR3 DNA sequence: TGCAGCGTTATTCCCAACAGGAACCCCTACGAGCAGTACTTC.

As to this clonotype: A much larger clonotype is one base distant, so this may be a read error. Since no conserved phenylalanine or tryptophan closes the CDR3, a read error is the likely cause. The chain couples TRBV12-3 or TRBV12-4 to TRBJ1-2, with D tentatively TRBD1 (6 bases). The length of the CDR3 is 12 residues. The germline V and J ends were trimmed by 5 bases and 7 bases, with 11 bases remaining between them. The CDR3 DNA is TGTGCCAGCAGTCCGGGGGGCATTGGCTACACCTCC. This translates into CASSPGGIGYTS.

This clonotype was counted between two and nine times. The chain combines TRBV5-1 with TRBJ2-1; TRBD1 matches at 12 bases. With 4 bases clipped from V and 7 bases from J, the junction kept 6 bases outside the gene matches. CDR3 length: 15 amino acids. Germline-derived CDR1 and CDR2 are SGHRS and YFSETQ. The chain's CDR3 is CASSPGQGAGNEQFF. Here the CDR3 DNA reads TGCGCCAGCAGCCCGGGACAGGGGGCTGGGAATGAGCAGTTCTTC.

This clonotype showed up many times. The rearrangement links TRBV3-1 to TRBJ2-1; 7 nucleotides align to TRBD1. The CDR3 covers 13 residues. CDR1 is LGHDT and CDR2 is YNNKEL in the germline V gene (reference sequence). The trim removed 1 base at V and 6 bases at J, leaving 0 bases unmatched. CDR3 bases: TGTGCCAGCAGCCAAGGACAGGGCAATGAGCAGTTCTTC. It codes for CASSQGQGNEQFF.

This clonotype was recorded at least ten times. The chain employs TRBV2 and TRBJ2-3, with D uncertain. CDR3 length: 13 residues. Germline CDR1 SNHLY, CDR2 FYNNEI. V dropped 8 bases and J dropped 4 bases, with 13 bases sitting between them. The CDR3 reads CASPPRLADTQYF. The CDR3 DNA sequence: TGTGCCAGCCCCCCCCGGTTGGCAGATACGCAGTATTTT.

The chain joins TRBV27 to TRBJ1-6; D is possibly TRBD1 (6 bases). Between the trimmed V and J ends, which lost 5 bases and 12 bases, there was a span of 17 bases. Germline V CDR1 and CDR2: MNHEY, SMNVEV (reference sequence). There are 14 residues in the CDR3. The CDR3 sequence: CASSNPGDIEPLHF. The CDR3 bases are TGTGCCAGCAGTAACCCGGGGGACATCGAACCCCTCCACTTT.

This clonotype was seen only a few times. In DNA form, the CDR3 reads TGCAGCGTTGAAGAAGGGACAAATCAGCCCCAGCATTTT. Translating it yields CSVEEGTNQPQHF. The chain is built from TRBV29-1 and TRBJ1-5, with a tentative D call TRBD1 (6 bases). The V gene's germline CDR1 is SQVTM and CDR2 ANQGSEA. CDR3 size: 13 residues. V lost 0 bases, J lost 4 bases, and 7 bases lay in between.

In this sample, this clonotype turned up a few times. The rearrangement links TRBV27 to TRBJ1-5; D is uncertain. V was pared by 0 bases and J by 2 bases, with 2 bases between. This CDR3 is built from 13 residues. From germline, CDR1 is MNHEY and CDR2 SMNVEV (reference sequence). CDR3: CASSLSGNQPQHF. The CDR3 nucleotides read TGTGCCAGCAGTTTATCGGGCAATCAGCCCCAGCATTTT.

This rearrangement joins TRBV6-5 to TRBJ2-2, with unresolved D. V lost 2 bases to trimming and J lost 6 bases, with 13 bases between them. Germline V lookup: CDR1 MNHEY, CDR2 SVGAGI. This CDR3 is 15 amino acids long. Here the CDR3 reads CASSYTYNLPGELFF. DNA for the CDR3: TGTGCCAGCAGTTACACATACAATCTCCCCGGGGAGCTGTTTTTT.

The table lists this clonotype with a few counts. The chain has TRBV3-1 and TRBJ2-3; D uncertain. CDR1 is LGHDT, CDR2 YNNKEL, per germline (reference sequence). CDR3 length: 13 amino acids. V was trimmed by 3 bases and J by 2 bases, leaving 6 bases between them. The CDR3: CASSQLLTDTQYF. The CDR3 region has the DNA TGTGCCAGCAGCCAGCTCCTCACAGATACGCAGTATTTT.

This chain joins TRBV6-2 or TRBV6-3 and TRBJ1-5, with TRBD1 identical over 8 bases. Germline V gives CDR1 MNHEY, CDR2 SVGEGT. J gave up 6 bases and V 6 bases, and 4 bases lay outside the gene matches. This CDR3 is built from 13 residues. The CDR3 protein is CASRPTGGQPQHF. The CDR3 DNA reads TGTGCCAGCAGACCCACAGGGGGTCAGCCCCAGCATTTT.

The table lists this clonotype with a few counts. The V call is TRBV12-3 or TRBV12-4, the J call TRBJ1-4; D not resolved. The CDR3 is 12 residues long. V was cut by 3 bases and J by 4 bases, with 3 bases left in between. The CDR3 nucleotides are TGTGCCAGCAGTTTGGGTAATGAAAAACTGTTTTTT. Encoded protein: CASSLGNEKLFF.

There are many counts of this clonotype. The chain couples TRBV9 to TRBJ2-7; 7 bases are a match to TRBD1. The CDR3 length is 13 residues. V was pared by 2 bases and J by 6 bases, with 5 bases of the junction left unmatched. Germline assignment: CDR1 SGDLS and CDR2 YYNGEE. This CDR3 is CASSVDRAGEQYF. In DNA form, the CDR3 reads TGTGCCAGCAGCGTTGACAGGGCGGGCGAGCAGTACTTC. Complete variable domain (other parts from reference TRBV9 and TRBJ2-7): DSGVTQTPKHLITATGQRVTLRCSPRSGDLSVYWYQQSLDQGLQFLIQYYNGEERAKGNILERFSAQQFPDLHSELNLSSLELGDSALYFCASSVDRAGEQYFGPGTRLTVT.